Listed below are T cell receptor beta chains from one sample, sequenced in a study of shared clonotypes between healthy human individuals. Sequencing was performed with immunoSEQ multiplex PCR; in TCRdb, only in-frame clones are kept and a portion is missing. The table records a few million clones, more than 85% of them present only once. The sequencing input was naive CD4+ T cells from PBMCs. Every receptor here comes from a man aged 18 to 29 in good health. Some clones in this sample may be carry-over from other donors' samples. Both conserved end residues are part of each CDR3.

TRBV5-6,TRBJ1-1,CASSFHRVNTEAFF
TRBV5-1,TRBJ2-1,CASSRLAGVDEQFF
TRBV12-5,TRBJ2-3,CASGPGQHTQYF
TRBV21-1,TRBJ1-5,CASSLGKGKSQPQHF
TRBV18,TRBJ2-7,CASSPPGALRQQYF
TRBV6-1,TRBJ2-1,CASSEAQSAANEQFF
TRBV30,TRBJ2-2,CAWRRIRGQGNTGELFF
TRBV5-1,TRBJ2-7,CASSFSEGSGQYF
TRBV28,TRBJ2-4,CASSSWAGDSKNIQYF
TRBV2,TRBJ1-2,CASSVTRDGTPGYTF
TRBV14,TRBJ2-3,CASSRLALPRGTDTQYF
TRBV18,TRBJ1-1,CASSPLPGGTEAFF
TRBV15,TRBJ2-7,CATSRDKRALYEQYF
TRBV5-6,TRBJ2-7,CASSLEQGSYEQYF
TRBV7-2,TRBJ2-2,CASSLGTSGRAAGELFF
TRBV30,TRBJ1-1,CAWSPGVKNTEAFF
TRBV5-1,TRBJ1-2,CASSSGGVYYGYTF
TRBV28,TRBJ2-7,CAGSLPSGEQYF
TRBV30,TRBJ2-7,CAWSLPFYEQYF
TRBV11-2,TRBJ2-3,CASSPQRESDTQYF
TRBV28,TRBJ1-4,CASRSRGKLFF
TRBV28,TRBJ2-1,CASSGYGTSGSSYNEQFF
TRBV27,TRBJ1-1,CASRQGLRNTEAFF
TRBV4-2,TRBJ2-4,CASSQESGNIQYF
TRBV28,TRBJ2-7,CASSLAGARSYEQYF
TRBV30,TRBJ1-1,CAWVNRGYTEAFF
TRBV7-2,TRBJ2-6,CASSFGRFYSGANVLTF
TRBV11-3,TRBJ2-1,CASTASSASGSNEQFF
TRBV5-4,TRBJ2-2,CASSFRREGGELFF
TRBV9,TRBJ2-3,CASSGGRVGTDTQYF
TRBV12-5,TRBJ1-1,CASGLGGRVSGTEAFF
TRBV6-5,TRBJ2-3,CASSYVTSGAHGAQYF
TRBV30,TRBJ1-5,CAWSDLVGNQPQHF
TRBV7-3,TRBJ1-1,CASSLSGQGRGTEAFF
TRBV19,TRBJ1-1,CASSVLTGWGNTEAFF
TRBV27,TRBJ1-5,CASSTTGTGFFGQPQHF
TRBV11-2,TRBJ2-7,CASSLGPRGGSYEQYF
TRBV7-3,TRBJ2-1,CASSLARLAGGNEQFF
TRBV7-2,TRBJ2-1,CASSPLAGARDEQFF
TRBV18,TRBJ2-3,CASSPQGYNAVTQYF
TRBV5-1,TRBJ1-1,CASSLTEVGPEAFF
TRBV18,TRBJ2-1,CASSPPSGYNEQFF
TRBV6-5,TRBJ2-5,CASSYDSGETQYF
TRBV28,TRBJ2-3,CASSAGQKTDTQYF
TRBV11-2,TRBJ2-3,CASSWDRSTDTQYF
TRBV27,TRBJ1-5,CASSLEYNQPQHF
TRBV5-4,TRBJ2-4,CASSPQSTPGTKNIQYF
TRBV15,TRBJ1-3,CATSPGGQRNPGNTIYF
TRBV29-1,TRBJ2-7,CSVGPLAGVYEQYF
TRBV2,TRBJ1-5,CASRARDRGQPQHF
TRBV10-2,TRBJ1-4,CASSEIRTGAATNEKLFF
TRBV21-1,TRBJ2-7,CASSKSRTSGSLGEQYF
TRBV7-3,TRBJ2-5,CASSLGLTQETQYF
TRBV11-1,TRBJ2-5,CASSDNPEGLAVYYF